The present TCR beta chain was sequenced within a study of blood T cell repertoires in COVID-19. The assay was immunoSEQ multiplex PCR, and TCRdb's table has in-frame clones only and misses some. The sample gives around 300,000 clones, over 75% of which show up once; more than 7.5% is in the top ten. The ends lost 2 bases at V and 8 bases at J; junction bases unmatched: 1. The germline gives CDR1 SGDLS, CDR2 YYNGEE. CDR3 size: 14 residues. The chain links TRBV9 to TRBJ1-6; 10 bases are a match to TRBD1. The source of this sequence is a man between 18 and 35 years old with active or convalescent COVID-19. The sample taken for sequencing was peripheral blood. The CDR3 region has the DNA TGTGCCAGCAGCGTTGGGACAGGGGATTCACCCCTCCACTTT. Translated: CASSVGTGDSPLHF.